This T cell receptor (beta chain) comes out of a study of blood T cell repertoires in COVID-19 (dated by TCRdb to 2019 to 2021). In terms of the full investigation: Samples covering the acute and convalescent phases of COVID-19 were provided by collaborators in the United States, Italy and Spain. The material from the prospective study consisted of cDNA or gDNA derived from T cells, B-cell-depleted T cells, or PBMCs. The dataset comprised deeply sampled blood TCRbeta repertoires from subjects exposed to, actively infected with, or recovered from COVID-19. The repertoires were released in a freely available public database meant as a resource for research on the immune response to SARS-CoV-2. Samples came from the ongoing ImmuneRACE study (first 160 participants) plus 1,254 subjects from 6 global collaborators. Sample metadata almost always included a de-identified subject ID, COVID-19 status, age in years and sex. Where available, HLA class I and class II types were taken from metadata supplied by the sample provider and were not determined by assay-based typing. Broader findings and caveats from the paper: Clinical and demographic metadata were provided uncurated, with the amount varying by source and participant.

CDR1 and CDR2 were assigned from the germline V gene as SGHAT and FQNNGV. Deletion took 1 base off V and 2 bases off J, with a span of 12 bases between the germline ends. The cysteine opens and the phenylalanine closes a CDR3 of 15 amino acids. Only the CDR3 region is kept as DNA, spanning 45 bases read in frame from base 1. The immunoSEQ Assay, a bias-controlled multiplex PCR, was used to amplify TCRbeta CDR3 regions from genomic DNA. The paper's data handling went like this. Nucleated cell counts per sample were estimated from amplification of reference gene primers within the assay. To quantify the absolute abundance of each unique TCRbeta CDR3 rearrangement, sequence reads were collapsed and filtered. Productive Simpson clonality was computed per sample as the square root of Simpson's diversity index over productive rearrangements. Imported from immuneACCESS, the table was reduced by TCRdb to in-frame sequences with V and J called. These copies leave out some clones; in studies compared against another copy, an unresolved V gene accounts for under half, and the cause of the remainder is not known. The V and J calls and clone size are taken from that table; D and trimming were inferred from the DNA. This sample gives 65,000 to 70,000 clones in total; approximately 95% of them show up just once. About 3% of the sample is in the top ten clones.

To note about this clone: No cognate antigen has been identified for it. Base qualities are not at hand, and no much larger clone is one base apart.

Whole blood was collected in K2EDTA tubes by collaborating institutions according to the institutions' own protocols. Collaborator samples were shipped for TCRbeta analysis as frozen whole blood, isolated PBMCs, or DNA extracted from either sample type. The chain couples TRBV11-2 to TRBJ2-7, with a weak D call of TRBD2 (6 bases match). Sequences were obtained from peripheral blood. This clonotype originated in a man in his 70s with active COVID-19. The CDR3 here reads CASSLGGTRTYEQYF. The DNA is TGTGCCAGCAGCTTAGGGGGGACTCGGACCTACGAGCAGTACTTC.